These 11 T cell receptor beta chains were all obtained from the same sample, sequenced in a study of tumor and adjacent non-tumor tissue in lung cancer. No cell sorting was done before RNA was extracted from the tissue. The library came from three nested PCR rounds adapted from ARM-PCR protocols. TCRdb analysed the multiplex PCR reads with MiXCR anew, one entry per CDR3 protein. The sample has about 85,000 distinct CDR3 sequences, more than 60% seen once; the top ten hold 15%. Material: lung tumor tissue. These receptors were collected from an older man with non-small cell lung cancer.

This clonotype was counted ten times or more. The chain combines TRBV28 with TRBJ1-5; D is ambiguous. Germline V gene lookup returns CDR1 MDHEN and CDR2 SYDVKM. The V gene lost 4 bases and the J gene lost 3 bases, with 7 bases spanning the gap. CDR3 length: 13 residues. The CDR3 here is CASSSQFNQPQHF. CDR3 DNA sequence: TGTGCCAGCAGTTCCCAATTCAATCAGCCCCAGCATTTT.

This clonotype occurred a few times. CDR3 nucleotide sequence: TGTGCCTGGAGTGTGGGGGACGCTAATCTAGCCAAAAACATTCAGTACTTC. Protein: CAWSVGDANLAKNIQYF. The chain is built from TRBV30 and TRBJ2-4; perhaps D is TRBD1 or TRBD2 (5 bases each). V lost 0 bases, J lost 0 bases, and 15 bases lay in between. This CDR3 region has 17 residues. Per germline, CDR1 GTSNPN and CDR2 SVGIG (reference sequence).

Regarding this clonotype: A read error is possible here, since a much larger clone lies one base away. The chain is built from TRBV20-1 and TRBJ1-5; 8 bases match TRBD1. The CDR3 is 13 residues long. Germline-derived CDR1 and CDR2 are DFQATT and SNEGSKA (reference sequence). CDR3 bases: TGCAGTGCTCCCGACAGGGGCAATCAGTCCCAGCATTTT. Its translation is CSAPDRGNQSQHF.

The gene calls are TRBV12-3 or TRBV12-4 and TRBJ2-7; perhaps TRBD1 as D (5 bases). V shed 7 bases and J shed 5 bases, with 15 bases lying between them. This CDR3 is built from 13 residues. The CDR3 reads CASTYFRDDEQYF. The DNA for the CDR3 is TGTGCCAGCACCTATTTCAGGGATGACGAGCAGTACTTC.

The chain joins TRBV7-9 to TRBJ2-1; 9 bases are a match to TRBD1. Germline CDR1 and CDR2: SEHNR and FQNEAQ (reference sequence). Unmatched junction bases numbered 0, after V lost 3 bases and J lost 0 bases. This CDR3 has 15 residues. CDR3 protein: CASSLTGGSYNEQFF. The CDR3 nucleotides read TGTGCCAGCAGCTTGACAGGGGGCTCCTACAATGAGCAGTTCTTC.

In its sample, this clonotype was seen many times. This rearrangement joins TRBV4-1 to TRBJ1-4, with a possible D match to TRBD1 (5 bases). The CDR3 extends over 16 amino acids. CDR1 is MGHRA, CDR2 YSYEKL, per germline. V gave up 1 base and J gave up 4 bases, with 13 bases separating them. The CDR3, as DNA: TGCGCCAGCAGCCAAGGGCCGGGACCGCTTAATGAAAAACTGTTTTTT. This sequence encodes CASSQGPGPLNEKLFF.

This clonotype was seen many times. The chain is built from TRBV28 and TRBJ1-5, with 8 nucleotides matching TRBD1. The V gene's germline CDR1 is MDHEN and CDR2 SYDVKM. The CDR3 consists of 14 residues. The ends lost 2 bases at V and 6 bases at J; junction bases unmatched: 3. The chain's CDR3 is CASSLQGATQPQHF. CDR3 in DNA: TGTGCCAGCAGTTTACAGGGGGCGACTCAGCCCCAGCATTTT.

This clonotype was counted many times. The chain combines TRBV29-1 with TRBJ1-5; the D is unclear. CDR3 length equals 13 residues. Germline assignment: CDR1 SQVTM and CDR2 ANQGSEA. The V end lost 3 bases, the J end lost 4 bases, and 10 bases lay between the germline ends. The CDR3 here is CSVDFGPNQPQHF. DNA for the CDR3: TGCAGCGTTGATTTCGGACCTAATCAGCCCCAGCATTTT.

This clonotype showed up just a few times. V gene TRBV28 combines with J gene TRBJ1-5; 7 bases agree with TRBD1. J gave up 5 bases and V 9 bases, and 7 bases lay outside the gene matches. The V gene's germline CDR1 is MDHEN and CDR2 SYDVKM. This CDR3 has 13 amino acids. CDR3 coding DNA: TGTGCCAGAGAGGGCGACAGGGATCAGCCCCAGCATTTT. Its translation is CAREGDRDQPQHF.

On this clonotype: Given a much more abundant clone one base away, this may be a read error. The chain has TRBV14 and TRBJ1-3; tentative D call: TRBD1 (5 bases). Germline values: CDR1 SGHDN, CDR2 FVKESK. CDR3 length: 17 amino acids. The CDR3: CARSQEGARMAGNTIYF. CDR3 nucleotides: TGTGCCAGAAGCCAAGAAGGGGCACGAATGGCTGGAAACACCATATATTTT. Combining the CDR3 with reference TRBV14 and TRBJ1-3 gives the whole variable domain EAGVTQFPSHSVIEKGQTVTLRCDPISGHDNLYWYRRVMGKEIKFLLHFVKESKQDESGMPNNRFLAERTGGTYSTLKVQPAELEDSGVYFCARSQEGARMAGNTIYFGEGSWLTVV.

This clonotype occurred a few times. This may stem from a read error, because a much larger clone lies one nucleotide away. The chain couples TRBV4-1 to TRBJ2-3; D perhaps matches TRBD2 (6 bases). V shed 6 bases and J shed 0 bases, with 16 bases lying between them. CDR3 length: 16 residues. Per the germline V gene, CDR1 is MGHRA and CDR2 is YSYEKL. CDR3 bases: TGCGCCAGCAGGCGGGGACTTAGTTCTAGCACAGATACGCAGTATTTT. It codes for CASRRGLSSSTDTQYF.